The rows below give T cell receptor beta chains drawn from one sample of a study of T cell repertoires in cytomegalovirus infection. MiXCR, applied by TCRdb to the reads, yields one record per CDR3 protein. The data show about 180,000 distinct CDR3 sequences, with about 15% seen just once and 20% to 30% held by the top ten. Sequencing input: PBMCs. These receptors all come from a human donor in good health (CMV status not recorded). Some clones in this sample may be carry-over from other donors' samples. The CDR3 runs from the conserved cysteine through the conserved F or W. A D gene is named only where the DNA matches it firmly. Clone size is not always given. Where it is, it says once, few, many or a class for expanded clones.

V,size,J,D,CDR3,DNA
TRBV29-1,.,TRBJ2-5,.,CSVGTQETQYF,TGCAGCGTTGGGACCCAAGAGACCCAGTACTTC
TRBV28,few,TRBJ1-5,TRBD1,CASSLWGQFHNQPQHF,TGTGCCAGCAGTTTATGGGGACAGTTCCACAATCAGCCCCAGCATTTT
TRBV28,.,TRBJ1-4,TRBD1,CASSLFGQGFEKLFF,TGTGCCAGCAGTTTATTCGGACAGGGCTTCGAAAAACTGTTTTTT
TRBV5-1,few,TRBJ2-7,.,CASSLLSKTGLEQYF,TGCGCCAGCAGCTTGCTGAGCAAGACGGGCCTCGAGCAGTACTTC
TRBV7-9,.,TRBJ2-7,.,CASSKSDSYEQYF,TGTGCCAGCAGCAAAAGCGACTCCTACGAGCAGTACTTC
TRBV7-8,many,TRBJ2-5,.,CASSGVIAVQETQYF,TGTGCCAGCAGTGGAGTTATAGCGGTTCAAGAGACCCAGTACTTC
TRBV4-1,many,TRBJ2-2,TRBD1,CASSQAATGTGIGELFF,TGCGCCAGCAGCCAAGCTGCGACAGGGACGGGAATCGGGGAGCTGTTTTTT
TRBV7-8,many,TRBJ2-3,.,CASSYLGPSTDTQYF,TGTGCCAGCAGCTACCTTGGGCCCTCGACAGATACGCAGTATTTT
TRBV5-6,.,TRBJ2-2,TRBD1,CASSPLPGQGDSGELFF,TGTGCCAGCAGCCCCCTGCCGGGACAGGGCGATTCCGGGGAGCTGTTTTTT
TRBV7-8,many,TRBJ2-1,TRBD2,CASSLLAGGFGEQFF,TGTGCCAGCAGCTTACTAGCGGGAGGGTTTGGTGAGCAGTTCTTC
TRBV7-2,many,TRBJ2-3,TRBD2,CASSLGLAGYTDTQYF,TGTGCCAGCAGCTTAGGACTAGCGGGGTACACAGATACGCAGTATTTT
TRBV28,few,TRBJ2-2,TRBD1,CASSGEGQGVAGELFF,TGTGCCAGCAGTGGGGAGGGACAGGGGGTCGCCGGGGAGCTGTTTTTT
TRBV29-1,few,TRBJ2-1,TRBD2,CSVRGGRAGNEQFF,TGCAGCGTGAGAGGCGGGAGGGCCGGGAATGAGCAGTTCTTC
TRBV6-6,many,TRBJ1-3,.,CASSYSVSGNTIYF,TGTGCCAGCAGTTACTCAGTTTCTGGAAACACCATATATTTT
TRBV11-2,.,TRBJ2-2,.,CASSPGTGWTGELFF,TGTGCCAGCAGCCCCGGGACCGGTTGGACCGGGGAGCTGTTTTTT
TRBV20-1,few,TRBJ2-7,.,CSARGTDPYEQYF,TGCAGTGCTAGAGGGACAGACCCCTACGAGCAGTACTTC
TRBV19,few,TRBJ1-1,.,CASSIGQGLFSTEAFF,TGTGCCAGTAGTATCGGGCAGGGGCTCTTCAGCACTGAAGCTTTCTTT
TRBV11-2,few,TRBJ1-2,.,CASSLKKGWNYGYTF,TGTGCCAGCAGCTTAAAAAAGGGGTGGAACTATGGCTACACCTTC
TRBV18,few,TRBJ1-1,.,CASSPSGGGTEAFF,TGTGCCAGCTCACCCTCCGGCGGGGGGACTGAAGCTTTCTTT
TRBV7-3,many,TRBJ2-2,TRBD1,CASSPRTGDGTGELFF,TGTGCCAGCAGCCCCCGGACAGGGGACGGCACCGGGGAGCTGTTTTTT
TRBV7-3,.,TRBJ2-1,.,CASSTKGPTSSYNEQFF,TGTGCCAGCAGCACCAAGGGCCCGACGAGCTCCTACAATGAGCAGTTCTTC
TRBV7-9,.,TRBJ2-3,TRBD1,CAIRRGRNTQYF,TGTGCCATCAGAAGGGGGCGGAATACGCAGTATTTT
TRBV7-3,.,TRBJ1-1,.,CASSSWGMNTEAFF,TGTGCCAGCAGCTCTTGGGGGATGAACACTGAAGCTTTCTTT
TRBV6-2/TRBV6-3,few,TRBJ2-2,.,CASSSAQGTGELFF,TGTGCCAGCAGTTCGGCCCAAGGGACCGGGGAGCTGTTTTTT
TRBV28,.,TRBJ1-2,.,CATGGYSYGYTF,TGTGCCACCGGCGGGTATAGCTATGGCTACACCTTC
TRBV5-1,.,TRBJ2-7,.,CASSSLLGEAYEQYF,TGCGCCAGCAGCTCCCTTCTTGGGGAGGCCTACGAGCAGTACTTC
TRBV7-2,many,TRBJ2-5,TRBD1,CASSSDRAPGETQYF,TGTGCCAGCAGCTCGGACAGGGCGCCTGGGGAGACCCAGTACTTC
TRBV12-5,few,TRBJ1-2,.,CASGLEGRIYGYTF,TGTGCTAGTGGTTTGGAGGGTCGGATCTATGGCTACACCTTC
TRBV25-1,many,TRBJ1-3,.,CASSEGVFRGNSGNTIYF,TGTGCCAGCAGTGAAGGAGTTTTTCGGGGGAACTCTGGAAACACCATATATTTT
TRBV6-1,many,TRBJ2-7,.,CASSYRRGNYEQYF,TGTGCCAGCAGTTACCGGAGGGGGAACTACGAGCAGTACTTC
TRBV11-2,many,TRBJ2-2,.,CASSLDPYTGELFF,TGTGCCAGCAGCTTAGATCCGTACACCGGGGAGCTGTTTTTT
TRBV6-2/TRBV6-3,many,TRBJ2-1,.,CASSLTPLSYNEQFF,TGTGCCAGCAGCCTTACACCGCTCTCCTACAATGAGCAGTTCTTC
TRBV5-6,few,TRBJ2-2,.,CASRGDSAVNTGELFF,TGTGCCAGCAGGGGTGACAGCGCCGTGAACACCGGGGAGCTGTTTTTT
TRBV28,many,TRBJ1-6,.,CASSPRGVTTPNSPLHF,TGTGCCAGCAGCCCCAGAGGGGTCACAACACCCAATTCACCCCTCCACTTT
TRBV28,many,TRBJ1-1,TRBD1,CASSPRGRGNTEAFF,TGTGCCAGCAGCCCCAGGGGGAGGGGGAACACTGAAGCTTTCTTT
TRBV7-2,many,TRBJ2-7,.,CASSLRQGGHEQYF,TGTGCCAGCAGCTTAAGGCAGGGTGGCCACGAGCAGTACTTC
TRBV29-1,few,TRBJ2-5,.,CSDVRDSLRTQYF,TGCAGCGATGTAAGGGACTCACTGAGGACCCAGTACTTC
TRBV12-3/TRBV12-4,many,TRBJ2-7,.,CASTSNGREREQYF,TGTGCCAGCACCTCCAACGGGCGAGAACGCGAGCAGTACTTC
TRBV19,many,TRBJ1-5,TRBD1,CASSIPWTGWGSNQPQHF,TGTGCCAGTAGTATCCCGTGGACAGGATGGGGAAGCAATCAGCCCCAGCATTTT
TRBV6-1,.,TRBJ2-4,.,CASSEFLAKNIQYF,TGTGCCAGCAGTGAATTTTTAGCCAAAAACATTCAGTACTTC
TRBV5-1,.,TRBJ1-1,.,CASSLDGFNTEAFF,TGCGCCAGCAGCTTGGATGGGTTCAACACTGAAGCTTTCTTT
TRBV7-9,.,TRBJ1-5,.,CASSLGGFGNQPQHF,TGTGCCAGCAGCTTGGGGGGTTTCGGCAATCAGCCCCAGCATTTT
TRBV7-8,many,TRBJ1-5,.,CASSPPAGQPQHF,TGTGCCAGCAGCCCCCCGGCGGGACAGCCCCAGCATTTT
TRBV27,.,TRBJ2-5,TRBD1,CASSRTGGRETQYF,TGTGCCAGCAGCAGGACAGGGGGCCGGGAGACCCAGTACTTC
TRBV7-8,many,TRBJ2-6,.,CASRTTPGRANVLTF,TGTGCCAGCAGGACCACCCCTGGGAGGGCCAACGTCCTGACTTTC
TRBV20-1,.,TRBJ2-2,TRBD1,CSAPDRANTGELFF,TGCAGTGCTCCGGACAGGGCGAACACCGGGGAGCTGTTTTTT
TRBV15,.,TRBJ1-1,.,CATSSRRGNTEAFF,TGTGCCACCAGCAGCCGCAGGGGAAACACTGAAGCTTTCTTT
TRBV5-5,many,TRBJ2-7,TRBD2,CASSLDGGGAYEQYF,TGTGCCAGCAGCTTGGATGGGGGGGGAGCCTACGAGCAGTACTTC
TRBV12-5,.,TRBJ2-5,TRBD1,CASGSNRGETQYF,TGTGCTAGTGGTTCAAACAGGGGTGAGACCCAGTACTTC
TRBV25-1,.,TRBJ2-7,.,CASSEPRQGSPSYEQYF,TGTGCCAGCAGTGAGCCTCGGCAGGGCTCACCCTCCTACGAGCAGTACTTC
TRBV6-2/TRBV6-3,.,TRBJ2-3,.,CASSLGDFDTDTQYF,TGTGCCAGCAGCTTGGGGGACTTCGACACAGATACGCAGTATTTT
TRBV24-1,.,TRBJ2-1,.,CATSEGFEQFF,TGTGCCACCAGTGAAGGGTTCGAGCAGTTCTTC
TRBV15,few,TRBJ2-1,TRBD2,CATSRDLGTSDWNEQFF,TGTGCCACCAGCAGAGATCTGGGAACTAGCGATTGGAATGAGCAGTTCTTC
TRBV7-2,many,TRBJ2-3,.,CASRGGGADTQYF,TGTGCCAGCAGGGGAGGGGGGGCAGATACGCAGTATTTT
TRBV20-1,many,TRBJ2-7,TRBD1,CSAAEDRVQEQYF,TGCAGTGCTGCGGAGGACAGGGTCCAAGAGCAGTACTTC
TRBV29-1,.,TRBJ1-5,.,CSALAGDGNQPQHF,TGCAGCGCATTAGCGGGGGACGGAAATCAGCCCCAGCATTTT
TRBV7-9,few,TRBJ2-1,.,CASSLRTPYNEQFF,TGTGCCAGCAGCCTCCGGACCCCTTACAATGAGCAGTTCTTC
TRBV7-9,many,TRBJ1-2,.,CASSFRDAYNYGYTF,TGTGCCAGCAGTTTTAGGGACGCCTATAACTATGGCTACACCTTC
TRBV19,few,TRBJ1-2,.,CASSSGATNYGYTF,TGTGCCAGCAGCTCAGGGGCAACTAACTATGGCTACACCTTC